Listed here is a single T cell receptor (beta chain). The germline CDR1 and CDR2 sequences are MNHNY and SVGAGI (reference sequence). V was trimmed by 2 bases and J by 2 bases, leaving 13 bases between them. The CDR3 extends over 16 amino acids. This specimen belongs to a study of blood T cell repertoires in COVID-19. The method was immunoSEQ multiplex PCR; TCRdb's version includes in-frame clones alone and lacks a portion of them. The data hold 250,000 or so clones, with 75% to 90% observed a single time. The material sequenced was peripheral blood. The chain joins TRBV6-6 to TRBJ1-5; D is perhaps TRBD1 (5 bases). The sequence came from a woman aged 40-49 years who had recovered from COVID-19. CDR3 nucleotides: TGTGCCAGCAGTTACGGGGAGGGCAGGGGCAATCAGCCCCAGCATTTT. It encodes CASSYGEGRGNQPQHF.